This passage covers 30 T cell receptor beta chains from one sample sequenced in a study of cytomegalovirus exposure and HLA in healthy donors. PCR amplification relied on 60 Vbeta primers (plus 13 Jbeta primers). Data came from immunoSEQ multiplex PCR; TCRdb stores just in-frame clones and leaves some out. The sample includes over 150,000 clones, about 77% of them seen just once. Sequenced input: PBMCs. The receptors were sampled from a woman aged 45 to 65 in good health and CMV-seronegative.

The gene calls are TRBV27 and TRBJ2-7; 10 bases line up with TRBD1. Trimming took 6 bases from V and 3 from J; bases not matched to a gene: 8. CDR3 length: 15 residues. Looked up from germline, CDR1 is MNHEY and CDR2 is SMNVEV (reference sequence). The CDR3 sequence is CASRGVGQGRYEQYF. The DNA of the CDR3 is TGTGCCAGCAGAGGGGTGGGACAGGGGCGCTACGAGCAGTACTTC.

A single count supports this clone. The genes are TRBV7-2 and TRBJ1-5; D unclear. This CDR3 contains 12 residues. CDR1 SGHTA and CDR2 FQGNSA come from the germline V gene. V gave up 5 bases and J gave up 7 bases, with 9 bases separating them. The CDR3 spells CASSREAQPQHF. The CDR3 DNA is TGTGCCAGCAGCCGCGAGGCCCAGCCCCAGCATTTT.

The chain employs TRBV4-2 and TRBJ2-2, with TRBD2 identical over 7 bases. Per the germline V gene, CDR1 is LGHNA and CDR2 is YNFKEQ. This CDR3 is built from 18 residues. Trimming removed 1 base from V and 0 bases from J; junction bases left unmatched: 8. CDR3 DNA: TGTGCCAGCAGCCAAGGCGGGACTACCTACGCGAACACCGGGGAGCTGTTTTTT. Amino acid sequence: CASSQGGTTYANTGELFF.

The CDR3 nucleotides are TGCGCCAGCAGCTTGGGACTAGCGGGAAGGACAGATACGCAGTATTTT. Its protein product is CASSLGLAGRTDTQYF. J is TRBJ2-3 and V is TRBV5-1; 11 bases are a match to TRBD2. After removal of 0 bases from V and 3 bases from J, the junction contained 3 bases not matched to a gene. Germline V gene lookup returns CDR1 SGHRS and CDR2 YFSETQ. The CDR3 is 16 residues long.

The chain has TRBV7-2 and TRBJ1-6; the D gene is possibly TRBD1 (6 bases). Trimming removed 1 base at V and 10 bases at J, with 11 bases between. CDR1 SGHTA and CDR2 FQGNSA come from the germline V gene. The CDR3 extends over 14 amino acids. The CDR3 reads CASSLGGPGSPLHF. In DNA form, the CDR3 reads TGTGCCAGCAGCTTAGGGGGGCCAGGATCACCCCTCCACTTT. The whole variable domain, remainder taken from reference TRBV7-2 and TRBJ1-6, is GAGVSQSPSNKVTEKGKDVELRCDPISGHTALYWYRQSLGQGLEFLIYFQGNSAPDKSGLPSDRFSAERTGGSVSTLTIQRTQQEDSAVYLCASSLGGPGSPLHFGNGTRLTVT.

This chain links TRBV6-5 with TRBJ1-5; the D gene is possibly TRBD1 (5 bases). The CDR3 runs 15 residues. Trimming stripped 6 bases from V and 0 bases from J, with 12 bases between. CDR1 is MNHEY and CDR2 is SVGAGI in the germline V gene. The CDR3 loop reads CASSRGQGSNQPQHF. The CDR3 nucleotides read TGTGCCAGCAGCCGCGGCCAGGGTAGCAATCAGCCCCAGCATTTT.

The J gene is TRBJ2-5, the V gene TRBV10-3, with TRBD2 identical over 16 bases. Germline-derived CDR1 and CDR2 are ENHRY and SYGVKD. The V gene end was trimmed by 6 bases and the J gene end by 5 bases; junction bases not matched to a gene: 9. The CDR3 loop spans 17 amino acids. CDR3 in amino acids: CAISETGLAGGRETQYF. Here the CDR3 DNA reads TGTGCCATCAGCGAAACGGGACTAGCGGGGGGGCGTGAGACCCAGTACTTC.

The rearrangement links TRBV2 to TRBJ1-2; 7 positions match TRBD1. CDR1 SNHLY and CDR2 FYNNEI come from the germline V gene. J lost 4 bases, V lost 5 bases, and 4 bases had no gene match. There are 13 residues in the CDR3. CDR3 sequence reads: CASSRTGAYGYTF. The CDR3 DNA sequence: TGTGCCAGCAGTCGAACAGGGGCCTATGGCTACACCTTC.

Remarks on this clone: Germline is not matched at one junction end, which may reflect a read error. The chain links TRBV9 to TRBJ2-1, with TRBD2 matching over 7 bases. The CDR3 has 12 amino acids. The germline V gene encodes CDR1 SGDLS and CDR2 YYNGEE. This chain's CDR3 is CASSGRAGQRIF. CDR3 nucleotides: TGTGCCAGCAGCGGAAGAGCGGGGCAAAGGATCTTC.

This chain joins TRBV10-3 and TRBJ2-5; D is unclear. CDR3 length: 12 residues. In germline, CDR1 is ENHRY, CDR2 SYGVKD. V shed 4 bases and J shed 2 bases, with 5 bases lying between them. Here the CDR3 reads CAISGSQETQYF. The CDR3 bases are TGTGCCATCAGTGGCAGTCAAGAGACCCAGTACTTC.

The chain joins TRBV6-1 to TRBJ2-1; 11 bases line up with TRBD2. Germline CDR1 MNHNS, CDR2 SASEGT. Unmatched junction bases numbered 9, after V lost 2 bases and J lost 9 bases. This CDR3 is built from 16 residues. The CDR3 is CASSEWGSGRVVEQFF. The CDR3 coding sequence is TGTGCCAGCAGTGAATGGGGTAGCGGGAGGGTGGTTGAGCAGTTCTTC.

The V and J genes are TRBV5-1 and TRBJ2-1; TRBD1 agrees at 8 bases. With 5 bases clipped from V and 8 bases from J, the junction kept 6 bases outside the gene matches. The V gene's germline CDR1 is SGHRS and CDR2 YFSETQ. The CDR3 loop spans 13 amino acids. The CDR3 is CASSRDRKDEQFF. The CDR3 DNA is TGCGCCAGCAGTCGGGACAGGAAAGATGAGCAGTTCTTC.

The chain joins TRBV5-6 to TRBJ1-4, with 7 bases that match TRBD1. V lost 4 bases and J lost 5; bases outside the gene matches: 8. The germline V gene has CDR1 SGHDT and CDR2 YYEEEE. CDR3 size: 15 residues. CDR3 in amino acids: CASSQGTETNEKLFF. CDR3 nucleotides: TGTGCCAGCAGCCAAGGGACAGAGACGAATGAAAAACTGTTTTTT.

J is TRBJ2-1 and V is TRBV5-1, with D maybe TRBD1 (6 bases). The V and J ends lost 0 bases and 4 bases respectively, with 8 bases between them. Germline lookup yields CDR1 SGHRS and CDR2 YFSETQ. The CDR3 runs 14 residues. CDR3 protein: CASSLGDIYNEQFF. The CDR3 region has the DNA TGCGCCAGCAGCTTGGGGGACATATACAATGAGCAGTTCTTC.

V and J are TRBV30 and TRBJ1-2; the D gene is possibly TRBD1 (5 bases). CDR3 length: 14 residues. V gave up 3 bases and J gave up 4 bases, with 15 bases separating them. The germline gives CDR1 GTSNPN, CDR2 SVGIG (reference sequence). The CDR3 region has the DNA TGTGCCTGGAGGGGCACACCAGGGTCCTATGGCTACACCTTC. Protein: CAWRGTPGSYGYTF. The complete variable domain, with remaining parts taken from reference TRBV30 and TRBJ1-2, reads SQTIHQWPATLVQPVGSPLSLECTVEGTSNPNLYWYRQAAGRGLQLLFYSVGIGQISSEVPQNLSASRPQDRQFILSSKKLLLSDSGFYLCAWRGTPGSYGYTFGSGTRLTVV.

The rearrangement joins TRBV6-5 to TRBJ2-1; tentatively, D is TRBD1 (5 bases). The CDR3 extends over 13 amino acids. The V gene lost 6 bases and the J gene lost 6 bases, with 12 bases spanning the gap. Germline CDR1 MNHEY, CDR2 SVGAGI. The CDR3 DNA reads TGTGCCAGCAGCCCAGAAAGGGGCAATGAGCAGTTCTTC. This codes for CASSPERGNEQFF.

The chain uses TRBV5-1 and TRBJ1-1, with D possibly being TRBD1 (6 bases). V lost 7 bases to trimming and J lost 3 bases, with 16 bases between them. Looked up from germline, CDR1 is SGHRS and CDR2 is YFSETQ. The CDR3 is 14 residues long. In DNA form, the CDR3 reads TGCGCCAGCTCCCGAACAGGGTTGGACACTGAAGCTTTCTTT. Translating gives CASSRTGLDTEAFF.

The chain recombines TRBV9 with TRBJ1-1; 11 nucleotides align to TRBD1. The germline V gene has CDR1 SGDLS and CDR2 YYNGEE. The CDR3 is 17 residues long. V lost 0 bases to trimming and J lost 3 bases; unmatched junction nucleotides: 7. CDR3 DNA: TGTGCCAGCAGCGTAGGGGGGGACAGGGGGGTGTACACTGAAGCTTTCTTT. Its translation is CASSVGGDRGVYTEAFF.

This chain links TRBV4-1 with TRBJ1-5; a weak D match, TRBD1 (5 bases). Germline V lookup: CDR1 MGHRA, CDR2 YSYEKL. The V gene lost 0 bases and the J gene lost 7 bases, with 16 bases spanning the gap. The CDR3 runs to 16 residues. The CDR3 DNA sequence: TGCGCCAGCAGCCAAGAAGGGGCTACCGGCGGACAGCCCCAGCATTTT. It translates to CASSQEGATGGQPQHF.

The J gene is TRBJ1-2, the V gene TRBV29-1, with 9 bases aligning to TRBD1. CDR1 and CDR2 from the germline V gene are SQVTM and ANQGSEA. The CDR3 runs 20 residues. The ends lost 2 bases at V and 4 bases at J; junction bases unmatched: 23. The CDR3 DNA is TGCAGCGTTGAAAGGGAGGTCTTTTTCGGGACAGGGAATTTTTTCTATGGCTACACCTTC. This codes for CSVEREVFFGTGNFFYGYTF.

J is TRBJ2-1 and V is TRBV6-1, with TRBD1 matching over 10 bases. The CDR3 contains 13 residues. Trimming at V came to 6 bases and at J to 12 bases, leaving 8 bases not matched to a gene. Germline V lookup: CDR1 MNHNS, CDR2 SASEGT. This CDR3 is CASRQRDRGPQFF. CDR3 DNA sequence: TGTGCCAGCAGACAACGGGACAGGGGCCCGCAGTTCTTC.

This clone was detected once. V gene TRBV7-2 combines with J gene TRBJ2-1; 8 nucleotides agree with TRBD2. V dropped 4 bases and J dropped 0; count of bases not matched to a gene: 2. Germline V gives CDR1 SGHTA, CDR2 FQGNSA. The CDR3 is made up of 15 amino acids. The CDR3 DNA reads as TGTGCCAGCAGCTCGGGGGGGGTCTCCTACAATGAGCAGTTCTTC. This sequence encodes CASSSGGVSYNEQFF.

The rearrangement uses TRBV5-1 and TRBJ2-3; D perhaps matches TRBD2 (6 bases). Trimming pared 5 bases from V and 0 bases from J, leaving 10 bases between. Germline loops: CDR1 SGHRS, CDR2 YFSETQ. CDR3 length equals 14 residues. Written as DNA, the CDR3 is TGCGCCAGCAGGTGGGGGGTTAGCACAGATACGCAGTATTTT. This gives the protein CASRWGVSTDTQYF.

The chain couples TRBV4-3 to TRBJ2-7, with a tentative D call TRBD2 (5 bases). CDR1 and CDR2 from the germline V gene are LGHNA and YSLEER. V gave up 0 bases and J gave up 7 bases, with 19 bases separating them. This CDR3 contains 16 residues. The CDR3 loop reads CASSQDLGDGVGEQYF. The CDR3 DNA reads as TGCGCCAGCAGCCAAGATCTGGGAGACGGAGTGGGGGAGCAGTACTTC.

In this sample, this clone turned up once. The chain recombines TRBV9 with TRBJ2-3; the match to TRBD2 covers 7 bases. Trimming removed 0 bases from V and 1 base from J; junction bases left unmatched: 8. Germline V lookup: CDR1 SGDLS, CDR2 YYNGEE. The CDR3 extends over 17 amino acids. The CDR3 DNA reads as TGTGCCAGCAGCGTAGTGCCCAGCGGGACGGGCACAGATACGCAGTATTTT. Residues: CASSVVPSGTGTDTQYF.

The rearrangement joins TRBV28 to TRBJ2-1, with TRBD2 matching over 7 bases. The ends lost 2 bases at V and 4 bases at J; junction bases unmatched: 11. CDR1 is MDHEN, CDR2 SYDVKM, per germline. CDR3 length: 17 residues. CDR3 bases: TGTGCCAGCAGTTTAGGAAGTCGGCTAGCGGATTACAATGAGCAGTTCTTC. Translation: CASSLGSRLADYNEQFF.

This sequence joins TRBV4-1 and TRBJ2-6; 7 bases map to TRBD2. CDR3 length: 17 residues. V was clipped by 4 bases and J by 1 base; unmatched bases: 7. Germline values: CDR1 MGHRA, CDR2 YSYEKL. The CDR3 DNA sequence: TGCGCCAGCAGCCCCATCCGGGGGGTTTCTGGGGCCAACGTCCTGACTTTC. This encodes CASSPIRGVSGANVLTF.

Note on this clone: Other DNA sequences from this sample encode an identical CDR3 as well. J is TRBJ2-3 and V is TRBV7-9, with 8 nucleotides matching TRBD2. This CDR3 spans 14 amino acids. From germline, CDR1 is SEHNR and CDR2 FQNEAQ (reference sequence). The ends lost 8 bases at V and 0 bases at J; junction bases unmatched: 4. Here the CDR3 DNA reads TGTGCCAGCGGGCTAGCGGGCAGCACAGATACGCAGTATTTT. Translation: CASGLAGSTDTQYF.

This rearrangement joins TRBV4-3 to TRBJ1-5; weak D call: TRBD1 (5 bases). Germline CDR1 is LGHNA and CDR2 is YSLEER. The V gene lost 0 bases and the J gene lost 6 bases, with 12 bases spanning the gap. The length of the CDR3 is 15 residues. CDR3 sequence (DNA): TGCGCCAGCAGCCAAGATCCGGCGGGGGGTCAGCCCCAGCATTTT. This gives the protein CASSQDPAGGQPQHF.

The chain links TRBV6-5 to TRBJ1-2; D unresolved. CDR1 is MNHEY, CDR2 SVGAGI, per germline. Trimming cost V 6 bases and J 0 bases, with 11 bases left between them. The CDR3 totals 14 residues. DNA for the CDR3: TGTGCCAGCAGCAATCGGAGAACTAACTATGGCTACACCTTC. Encoded protein: CASSNRRTNYGYTF.